What follows are 32 T cell receptor beta chains derived from one specimen sequenced in a study of T cells in localized non-small cell lung cancer. Sequencing used immunoSEQ multiplex PCR; TCRdb keeps in-frame clones, though not all of them. The sample lists 20,000 to 30,000 clones; around four fifths were seen once. Sequenced material: peripheral blood, taken before any cancer treatment. These receptor sequences come from a woman aged 35-75 years with stage I lung adenocarcinoma.

This chain uses TRBV7-2 with TRBJ2-5; the match to TRBD2 covers 14 bases. Trimming removed 5 bases from V and 2 bases from J; junction bases left unmatched: 4. The CDR3 has 16 amino acids. Germline CDR1 and CDR2: SGHTA and FQGNSA. The DNA for the CDR3 is TGTGCCAGCAGCCTCGGGACTAGCGGGGGTCAAGAGACCCAGTACTTC. This translates into CASSLGTSGGQETQYF.

The chain carries TRBV4-3 and TRBJ2-1; tentatively, D is TRBD1 (6 bases). The CDR3 is 14 amino acids. The germline gives CDR1 LGHNA, CDR2 YSLEER. V was clipped by 0 bases and J by 7 bases, with 10 bases between them. The CDR3 bases are TGCGCCAGCAGCCAAGATGGGGGCCGTAATGAGCAGTTCTTC. It translates to CASSQDGGRNEQFF.

The chain uses TRBV19 and TRBJ1-3; the D gene is possibly TRBD1 (5 bases). The V and J ends lost 8 bases and 0 bases respectively, with 17 bases between them. The CDR3 totals 16 residues. The germline V gene has CDR1 LNHDA and CDR2 SQIVND (reference sequence). CDR3: CASSGHSRDSGNTIYF. The DNA for the CDR3 is TGTGCCAGTTCCGGACATTCGAGGGACTCTGGAAACACCATATATTTT. Looking up the rest from reference TRBV19 and TRBJ1-3 gives the full variable domain: DGGITQSPKYLFRKEGQNVTLSCEQNLNHDAMYWYRQDPGQGLRLIYYSQIVNDFQKGDIAEGYSVSREKKESFPLTVTSAQKNPTAFYLCASSGHSRDSGNTIYFGEGSWLTVV.

V usage is TRBV9 and J usage is TRBJ2-7; possible D gene TRBD2, 6 bases. The V gene's germline CDR1 is SGDLS and CDR2 YYNGEE. Trimming shortened V by 4 bases and J by 4 bases, and 15 bases separated the two germline ends. CDR3 size: 14 residues. In nucleotides, the CDR3 is TGTGCCAGCAGCATTACCCCGGAGGGTTACGAGCAGTACTTC. Translation gives CASSITPEGYEQYF.

The gene calls are TRBV7-2 and TRBJ2-7; 8 positions agree with TRBD2. Unmatched junction bases numbered 7, after V lost 1 base and J lost 2 bases. Germline V gene data show CDR1 as SGHTA and CDR2 as FQGNSA. This CDR3 is 16 amino acids long. CDR3 sequence (DNA): TGTGCCAGCAGCTTAGATACAGCGGGGGAGGCCTACGAGCAGTACTTC. This sequence encodes CASSLDTAGEAYEQYF. The whole variable domain, remainder taken from reference TRBV7-2 and TRBJ2-7, is GAGVSQSPSNKVTEKGKDVELRCDPISGHTALYWYRQSLGQGLEFLIYFQGNSAPDKSGLPSDRFSAERTGGSVSTLTIQRTQQEDSAVYLCASSLDTAGEAYEQYFGPGTRLTVT.

The chain couples TRBV7-9 to TRBJ2-6, with a tentative D call TRBD1 (5 bases). Trimming removed 3 bases at V and 4 bases at J, with 10 bases between. The CDR3 is made up of 15 amino acids. The germline V gene has CDR1 SEHNR and CDR2 FQNEAQ (reference sequence). CDR3 bases: TGTGCCAGCAGCTTCTGGGGCGCCGGGGCCAACGTCCTGACTTTC. Translation: CASSFWGAGANVLTF.

The gene calls are TRBV6-4 and TRBJ2-1, with D hard to call. Trimming removed 2 bases from V and 7 bases from J, with 12 bases in between. This CDR3 region has 14 residues. Looked up from germline, CDR1 is MRHNA and CDR2 is SNTAGT. CDR3 protein: CASSDRLDRNEQFF. In nucleotides, the CDR3 is TGTGCCAGCAGTGACAGGCTAGATCGTAATGAGCAGTTCTTC.

In this sample, this clone turned up once. The same CDR3 can be traced to other DNA sequences in this sample. The chain combines TRBV10-1 with TRBJ2-3; no definite D call. This CDR3 has 12 amino acids. CDR1 and CDR2 (germline): WNHNN, SYGVQD (reference sequence). Trimming removed 4 bases from V and 2 bases from J, with 4 bases in between. For the CDR3, the DNA is TGCGCCAGCAGTGGGACCACAGATACGCAGTATTTT. Protein product: CASSGTTDTQYF.

V usage is TRBV5-5 and J usage is TRBJ1-2; maybe TRBD1 (5 bases). The germline CDR1 and CDR2 sequences are SGHKS and YYEKEE (reference sequence). This CDR3 contains 17 residues. Trimming took 4 bases from V and 1 from J, leaving 20 bases between them. CDR3 sequence: CASSPRDGKSNNYGYTF. For the CDR3, the DNA is TGTGCCAGCAGCCCAAGGGACGGAAAGAGTAATAACTATGGCTACACCTTC.

The chain recombines TRBV7-6 with TRBJ2-2; 14 bases align to TRBD2. V was pared by 5 bases and J by 7 bases, with 9 bases of the junction left unmatched. Looked up from germline, CDR1 is SGHVS and CDR2 is FNYEAQ. The CDR3 has 17 residues. CDR3: CASSPGTSGGLHGELFF. The CDR3 coding sequence is TGTGCCAGCAGCCCAGGGACTAGCGGGGGACTTCACGGGGAGCTGTTTTTT. The complete variable domain, with remaining parts taken from reference TRBV7-6 and TRBJ2-2, reads GAGVSQSPRYKVTKRGQDVALRCDPISGHVSLYWYRQALGQGPEFLTYFNYEAQQDKSGLPNDRFSAERPEGSISTLTIQRTEQRDSAMYRCASSPGTSGGLHGELFFGEGSRLTVL.

This chain links TRBV5-8 with TRBJ1-5; D is perhaps TRBD1 (5 bases). The germline CDR1 and CDR2 sequences are SGHTS and YDEGEE. V gave up 0 bases and J gave up 2 bases, with 12 bases separating them. CDR3 length equals 16 residues. The CDR3 protein is CASSLGESRGNQPQHF. The CDR3 DNA follows: TGTGCCAGCAGCTTGGGGGAGTCCAGGGGCAATCAGCCCCAGCATTTT.

The chain employs TRBV9 and TRBJ2-5; TRBD2 matches 12 bases. The length of the CDR3 is 18 residues. V shed 0 bases and J 3 bases; nucleotides not matched to a gene: 9. CDR1 and CDR2 from the germline V gene are SGDLS and YYNGEE. The CDR3 reads CASSVVASGGAREETQYF. CDR3 nucleotides: TGTGCCAGCAGCGTAGTGGCTAGCGGGGGGGCCAGAGAAGAGACCCAGTACTTC.

The table lists this clone with a count of one. The genes are TRBV18 and TRBJ1-2, with D possibly TRBD1 on 5 matching bases. CDR3 size: 14 residues. Germline values: CDR1 KGHSH, CDR2 LQKENI. Trimming took 3 bases from V and 2 from J, leaving 10 bases between them. As DNA, the CDR3 is TGTGCCAGCTCACCCGGAAGGGACAACTATGGCTACACCTTC. Translation: CASSPGRDNYGYTF. Together with reference TRBV18 and TRBJ1-2, the CDR3 gives the full variable domain: NAGVMQNPRHLVRRRGQEARLRCSPMKGHSHVYWYRQLPEEGLKFMVYLQKENIIDESGMPKERFSAEFPKEGPSILRIQQVVRGDSAAYFCASSPGRDNYGYTFGSGTRLTVV.

The chain has TRBV5-4 and TRBJ2-7; a possible D gene is TRBD2 (6 bases). V was cut by 3 bases and J by 4 bases, with 14 bases left in between. This CDR3 has 14 residues. The germline V gene encodes CDR1 SGHNT and CDR2 YYREEE (reference sequence). The CDR3, as DNA: TGTGCCAGCAGCTCTGCTGCAGGGAGGTACGAGCAGTACTTC. The encoded protein is CASSSAAGRYEQYF.

This clone was picked up a small number of times. V is TRBV7-9 and J is TRBJ2-1, with D possibly matching TRBD2 (5 bases). The V gene's germline CDR1 is SEHNR and CDR2 FQNEAQ (reference sequence). The CDR3 runs to 17 residues. V dropped 5 bases and J dropped 6 bases, with 23 bases sitting between them. CDR3 in DNA: TGTGCCAGCAGCGTAGAGACGCTAGCACCGGGATTCAATGAGCAGTTCTTC. This codes for CASSVETLAPGFNEQFF.

Concerning this clone itself: One end of the junction fails to match germline, which may point to a read error. J is TRBJ1-2 and V is TRBV20-1; possible D gene TRBD1, 5 bases. Germline V gene sequence: CDR1 DFQATT, CDR2 SNEGSKA (reference sequence). CDR3 size: 10 residues. CDR3 in amino acids: CSAGDLQRSF. The CDR3 nucleotides read TGCAGTGCGGGGGACTTACAGCGTTCCTTC.

The chain recombines TRBV29-1 with TRBJ1-1; 7 positions agree with TRBD1. V lost 3 bases to trimming and J lost 10 bases; unmatched junction nucleotides: 14. CDR1 and CDR2 (germline): SQVTM, ANQGSEA. The CDR3 length is 14 residues. This CDR3 is CSVEHRGYGLGAFF. The CDR3, as DNA: TGCAGCGTTGAGCACAGGGGCTACGGATTAGGAGCTTTCTTT. The entire variable domain, with the rest obtained from reference TRBV29-1 and TRBJ1-1, is as follows: SAVISQKPSRDICQRGTSLTIQCQVDSQVTMMFWYRQQPGQSLTLIATANQGSEATYESGFVIDKFPISRPNLTFSTLTVSNMSPEDSSIYLCSVEHRGYGLGAFFGQGTRLTVV.

The chain employs TRBV7-7 and TRBJ2-7; 8 bases align to TRBD2. J gave up 4 bases and V 8 bases, and 13 bases lay outside the gene matches. The germline gives CDR1 SSHAT, CDR2 FNYEAQ (reference sequence). This CDR3 spans 15 amino acids. The CDR3 reads CASGEGPAGVYEQYF. CDR3 coding DNA: TGTGCCAGCGGTGAGGGACCAGCGGGGGTGTACGAGCAGTACTTC.

This chain uses TRBV10-3 with TRBJ1-3; no reliable D call. The V and J ends lost 6 bases and 0 bases respectively, with 9 bases between them. From germline, CDR1 is ENHRY and CDR2 SYGVKD. The CDR3 has 14 residues. In DNA, the CDR3 is TGTGCCATCAGGGACGGGAGCTCTGGAAACACCATATATTTT. Amino acids: CAIRDGSSGNTIYF.

V usage is TRBV6-1 and J usage is TRBJ2-7, with D possibly TRBD2 on 6 matching bases. The germline V gene encodes CDR1 MNHNS and CDR2 SASEGT. The CDR3 spans 14 residues. Between the trimmed V and J ends, which lost 6 bases and 3 bases, there was a span of 15 bases. CDR3 in DNA: TGTGCCAGCAGGCGGGACGAAGCTCTCTACGAGCAGTACTTC. Translation: CASRRDEALYEQYF.

The V and J genes are TRBV10-3 and TRBJ1-5, with D maybe TRBD1 (6 bases). From germline, CDR1 is ENHRY and CDR2 SYGVKD. This CDR3 is 14 amino acids long. Trimming removed 4 bases from V and 4 bases from J, with 11 bases in between. CDR3 coding DNA: TGTGCCATCAGTGGCGGCAGGGGAAATCAGCCCCAGCATTTT. Translating it yields CAISGGRGNQPQHF.

The chain has TRBV12-5 and TRBJ2-1; 8 bases match TRBD2. The CDR3 covers 15 residues. CDR1 and CDR2 (germline): LGHNT, FRNRAP. V lost 4 bases, J lost 5 bases, and 7 bases stayed unmatched. The CDR3 loop reads CASGWGLGKNNEQFF. CDR3 in DNA: TGTGCTAGTGGTTGGGGACTAGGAAAGAACAATGAGCAGTTCTTC.

This sequence joins TRBV9 and TRBJ1-5; tentative D call: TRBD1 (5 bases). Germline CDR1 SGDLS, CDR2 YYNGEE. V was pared by 4 bases and J by 0 bases, with 11 bases between. The CDR3 has 15 amino acids. The CDR3 DNA follows: TGTGCCAGCAGCAGGGACGCCCATAGCAATCAGCCCCAGCATTTT. This codes for CASSRDAHSNQPQHF.

This clone was detected only a few times. V gene TRBV7-9 combines with J gene TRBJ1-1; the D is unclear. V shed 6 bases and J shed 1 base, with 9 bases lying between them. Germline V gene sequence: CDR1 SEHNR, CDR2 FQNEAQ (reference sequence). CDR3 length equals 13 residues. The CDR3 DNA is TGTGCCAGCAGGGTAACAGAGAACACTGAAGCTTTCTTT. Translating gives CASRVTENTEAFF.

The chain joins TRBV10-3 to TRBJ2-3; tentative D call: TRBD1 (7 bases). The germline V gene encodes CDR1 ENHRY and CDR2 SYGVKD. This CDR3 has 15 amino acids. Deletions cut 2 bases from V and 2 bases from J, with 11 bases between. The CDR3 is CAISEAGQLTDTQYF. DNA of the CDR3: TGTGCCATCAGTGAGGCGGGACAGCTCACAGATACGCAGTATTTT.

This clone was recorded a few times. V gene TRBV19 combines with J gene TRBJ2-2, with D possibly being TRBD1 or TRBD2 (5 bases each). CDR1 LNHDA and CDR2 SQIVND come from the germline V gene (reference sequence). Trimming pared 6 bases from V and 0 bases from J, leaving 20 bases between. This CDR3 has 18 residues. The CDR3 coding sequence is TGTGCCAGTAGCCCATTGGGGGAGCCTGCTTCGAACACCGGGGAGCTGTTTTTT. Translated, it gives CASSPLGEPASNTGELFF.

The rearrangement uses TRBV4-3 and TRBJ1-1; D is possibly TRBD1 (6 bases). The CDR3 runs to 17 residues. Trimming shortened V by 4 bases and J by 0 bases, and 18 bases separated the two germline ends. Germline CDR1 LGHNA, CDR2 YSLEER. The CDR3 spells CASSPGEGQTMNTEAFF. The CDR3, as DNA: TGCGCCAGCAGCCCGGGAGAGGGACAAACGATGAACACTGAAGCTTTCTTT.

The chain couples TRBV10-3 to TRBJ1-1; D is ambiguous. V lost 6 bases and J 0 bases, leaving 5 bases between the germline ends. Germline V gene sequence: CDR1 ENHRY, CDR2 SYGVKD. The CDR3 has 12 amino acids. CDR3 residues: CAIRDMNTEAFF. CDR3 nucleotides: TGTGCCATCAGGGATATGAACACTGAAGCTTTCTTT.

The chain joins TRBV30 to TRBJ1-4; 11 nucleotides align to TRBD1. CDR1 and CDR2 from the germline V gene are GTSNPN and SVGIG (reference sequence). V gave up 8 bases and J gave up 8 bases; unmatched junction bases: 10. The CDR3 totals 14 residues. The CDR3 coding sequence is TGTGCCAGCCGGACAGGGGGCGTGAGAGAAAAACTGTTTTTT. Translating gives CASRTGGVREKLFF.

The chain couples TRBV9 to TRBJ1-3; D call uncertain. There are 16 residues in the CDR3. The germline gives CDR1 SGDLS, CDR2 YYNGEE. Trimming left V 0 bases short and J 0 bases short, with 10 bases between. The CDR3 sequence: CASSVGVVNSGNTIYF. CDR3 coding DNA: TGTGCCAGCAGCGTAGGCGTTGTCAACTCTGGAAACACCATATATTTT.

The chain uses TRBV5-4 and TRBJ1-6; tentatively, D is TRBD1 (6 bases). The CDR3 totals 16 residues. V was cut by 4 bases and J by 9 bases, with 20 bases left in between. CDR1 is SGHNT, CDR2 YYREEE, per germline (reference sequence). The CDR3 spells CASSPGLQGFGSPLHF. CDR3 DNA sequence: TGTGCCAGCAGCCCGGGGCTGCAGGGGTTTGGTTCACCCCTCCACTTT.

This clone showed up just once. This rearrangement joins TRBV5-8 to TRBJ2-7, with a possible D match to TRBD1 (6 bases). Germline CDR1 is SGHTS and CDR2 is YDEGEE. The CDR3 is 15 residues long. The V end lost 1 base, the J end lost 2 bases, and 13 bases lay between the germline ends. The CDR3, as DNA: TGTGCCAGCAGCTTGACAGGGCCTAATACCTACGAGCAGTACTTC. It yields the protein CASSLTGPNTYEQYF.